Below, one T cell receptor (beta chain) is given with its context. These data originate in a study of blood T cell repertoires in COVID-19. CDR1 and CDR2 from the germline V gene are SGHKS and YYEKEE (reference sequence). The ends were cut back, 0 bases at V and 4 bases at J, with 16 bases in the middle. The CDR3 length is 16 residues. Profiling relied on immunoSEQ multiplex PCR, and the TCRdb table lists in-frame clones only, not all of them. The sample holds 150,000 to 200,000 clones; around nine tenths are singletons and the top ten take roughly a sixth. This chain uses TRBV5-5 with TRBJ2-5; a possible D gene is TRBD2 (6 bases). The receptor was isolated from a man in his sixties with active or convalescent COVID-19. The sequenced sample consisted of peripheral blood. CDR3 sequence: CASSLVPGVPGETQYF. The CDR3 DNA reads TGTGCCAGCAGCTTGGTCCCGGGGGTGCCGGGAGAGACCCAGTACTTC.